These 21 T cell receptor beta chains came from one sample sequenced in a study of human T cells and chemical hapten exposure. The time point was: patch test 2, 6 weeks after DPC sensitization. Treatment here: therapeutic diphenylcyclopropenone sensitization with weekly scalp DPC. TCRdb used MiXCR to reprocess the RACE reads, holding one entry per CDR3 protein. Of some 150,000 distinct CDR3 sequences in the sample, 10% to 15% were seen once. The material was whole blood, obtained in connection with sensitization to the hapten diphenylcyclopropenone (DPC). The receptors stem from a woman aged 45-65 years with alopecia areata. Some clones in this sample may be carry-over from other donors' samples.

This clonotype was recorded at least ten times. The V call is TRBV4-3, the J call TRBJ2-7; D is perhaps TRBD2 (5 bases). Germline values: CDR1 LGHNA, CDR2 YSLEER. The CDR3 covers 15 residues. Trimming stripped 0 bases from V and 0 bases from J, with 9 bases between. The CDR3 spells CASSQERGPSYEQYF. In DNA form, the CDR3 reads TGCGCCAGCAGCCAAGAAAGAGGGCCCTCCTACGAGCAGTACTTC.

This chain connects TRBV4-2 to TRBJ2-1; 12 bases are a match to TRBD2. There are 17 residues in the CDR3. V was pared by 3 bases and J by 7 bases, with 10 bases of the junction left unmatched. Germline V gives CDR1 LGHNA, CDR2 YNFKEQ. Written as DNA, the CDR3 is TGTGCCAGCAGCCAGGACCAGACTAGCGGGAGTCTTAATGAGCAGTTCTTC. Amino acids: CASSQDQTSGSLNEQFF.

The chain couples TRBV5-1 to TRBJ2-1, with TRBD1 as a possible D gene (6 bases). V was shortened by 4 bases and J by 7 bases, with 12 bases between the two germline ends. Germline values: CDR1 SGHRS, CDR2 YFSETQ. The CDR3 runs 13 residues. CDR3 loop: CASSEQQGNEQFF. The CDR3 coding sequence is TGCGCCAGCAGCGAGCAACAGGGTAATGAGCAGTTCTTC.

This clonotype was detected many times. V and J are TRBV12-3 or TRBV12-4 and TRBJ2-7, with 7 positions matching TRBD1. The CDR3 contains 12 residues. V shed 8 bases, J shed 0 bases, and the junction held 1 base outside the gene matches. CDR3 sequence: CASRDSSYEQYF. The CDR3 DNA reads as TGTGCCAGCCGGGACAGCTCCTACGAGCAGTACTTC.

This clonotype was observed at least ten times. The rearrangement uses TRBV7-3 and TRBJ2-2, with D tentatively TRBD1 or TRBD2 (5 bases each). This CDR3 comprises 15 residues. Germline CDR1 reads SGHTA; CDR2 reads FQGTGA. Trimming removed 5 bases from V and 0 bases from J, with 10 bases in between. CDR3 bases: TGTGCCAGCAGCCGAGGGGAAACGAACACCGGGGAGCTGTTTTTT. The encoded protein is CASSRGETNTGELFF.

J is TRBJ2-5 and V is TRBV7-3; D uncertain. The CDR3 covers 13 residues. Germline V gene lookup returns CDR1 SGHTA and CDR2 FQGTGA. Trimming stripped 5 bases from V and 7 bases from J, with 14 bases between. Here the CDR3 reads CASSPEGLGTQYF. In nucleotides, the CDR3 is TGTGCCAGCAGCCCCGAAGGTCTGGGGACCCAGTACTTC.

This sequence joins TRBV5-6 and TRBJ2-3; D is perhaps TRBD2 (6 bases). Per germline, CDR1 SGHDT and CDR2 YYEEEE. This CDR3 region has 16 residues. V lost 4 bases and J 5 bases, leaving 20 bases between the germline ends. This CDR3 is CASSRRSSGAGDTQYF. CDR3 DNA: TGTGCCAGCAGCCGACGGTCTTCGGGAGCGGGAGATACGCAGTATTTT. Complete variable domain (other parts from reference TRBV5-6 and TRBJ2-3): DAGVTQSPTHLIKTRGQQVTLRCSPKSGHDTVSWYQQALGQGPQFIFQYYEEEERQRGNFPDRFSGHQFPNYSSELNVNALLLGDSALYLCASSRRSSGAGDTQYFGPGTRLTVL.

This clonotype showed up many times. The J gene is TRBJ1-2, the V gene TRBV29-1; the D gene is possibly TRBD1 (5 bases). With 1 base removed from V and 2 bases from J, the gap between germline ends came to 11 bases. The length of the CDR3 is 14 residues. Germline values: CDR1 SQVTM, CDR2 ANQGSEA. In DNA form, the CDR3 reads TGCAGCGTTGAAGGGGAGGGGAGCAACTATGGCTACACCTTC. Its translation: CSVEGEGSNYGYTF.

The sample holds a few counts of this clonotype. The chain has TRBV28 and TRBJ1-5; D remains unclear. The germline CDR1 and CDR2 sequences are MDHEN and SYDVKM. The germline V and J ends were trimmed by 1 base and 7 bases, with 26 bases remaining between them. The CDR3 is 19 residues long. CDR3 nucleotides: TGTGCCAGCAGTTTATCGGACGGAAGGCGGGGAGCTAGCGGGCAGCCCCAGCATTTT. Protein sequence: CASSLSDGRRGASGQPQHF.

This clonotype was detected only a few times. The CDR3 here is CASSLLTGSGYTF. DNA of the CDR3: TGTGCCAGTAGTCTACTCACAGGGAGCGGCTACACCTTC. The genes are TRBV19 and TRBJ1-2, with D tentatively TRBD1 (6 bases). Trimming removed 5 bases at V and 8 bases at J, with 15 bases between. Germline values: CDR1 LNHDA, CDR2 SQIVND (reference sequence). The CDR3 runs 13 residues.

This clonotype has only a few counts. This chain joins TRBV7-6 and TRBJ2-7; 13 bases agree with TRBD2. The CDR3 loop spans 16 amino acids. The V and J ends lost 4 bases and 4 bases, in that order; junction bases with no gene match: 7. Germline CDR1 reads SGHVS; CDR2 reads FNYEAQ. The CDR3 nucleotides read TGTGCCAGCAGCTCGTGGACTAGCGGGAGAAGTTACGAGCAGTACTTC. Translating gives CASSSWTSGRSYEQYF.

This clonotype was recorded a few times. V and J are TRBV6-1 and TRBJ2-7; D might be TRBD1 (6 bases). CDR3 length: 16 residues. Germline CDR1 and CDR2: MNHNS and SASEGT. Trimming cost V 3 bases and J 2 bases, with 17 bases left between them. As DNA, the CDR3 is TGTGCCAGCAGTGACTGGGACATTCGCAGCCCCTACGAGCAGTACTTC. Its translation: CASSDWDIRSPYEQYF.

In this sample, this clonotype turned up a few times. This chain joins TRBV9 and TRBJ2-7; TRBD1 or TRBD2 may be the D gene (5 bases each). The CDR3 totals 15 residues. Germline CDR1 SGDLS, CDR2 YYNGEE. Trimming shortened V by 2 bases and J by 1 base, and 13 bases separated the two germline ends. In nucleotides, the CDR3 is TGTGCCAGCAGCGTCCGGGACGGAATGTCCTACGAGCAGTACTTC. Translated: CASSVRDGMSYEQYF.

A note on this clonotype: At one end the junction does not follow the germline gene, possibly because of a read error. This CDR3 reads CASRPSSGPYEQYF. CDR3 DNA sequence: TGTGCCAGCAGACCTTCTAGCGGACCCTATGAGCAGTACTTC. V gene TRBV6-5 combines with J gene TRBJ2-7; 7 bases fit TRBD2. The germline CDR1 and CDR2 sequences are MNHEY and SVGAGI. There are 14 residues in the CDR3.

The chain links TRBV5-1 to TRBJ1-2; 8 nucleotides line up with TRBD1. After removal of 6 bases from V and 4 bases from J, the junction contained 5 bases not matched to a gene. The CDR3 has 13 amino acids. Germline-derived CDR1 and CDR2 are SGHRS and YFSETQ. CDR3 residues: CASTHDRGYGYTF. As DNA, the CDR3 is TGCGCCAGCACTCATGACAGGGGCTATGGCTACACCTTC.

V and J are TRBV30 and TRBJ1-6; TRBD1 aligns across 7 bases. The germline CDR1 and CDR2 sequences are GTSNPN and SVGIG (reference sequence). With 5 bases clipped from V and 7 bases from J, the junction kept 8 bases outside the gene matches. The CDR3 consists of 14 residues. The CDR3 protein is CAWGTALGNSPLHF. The CDR3 DNA reads TGTGCCTGGGGGACAGCGCTAGGCAATTCACCCCTCCACTTT.

The table lists this clonotype with many counts. This chain links TRBV12-3 or TRBV12-4 with TRBJ2-1; D unclear. V gave up 2 bases and J gave up 6 bases, with 8 bases separating them. The CDR3 contains 13 residues. This CDR3 is CASSLNARNEQFF. CDR3 nucleotides: TGTGCCAGCAGTTTAAACGCTCGCAATGAGCAGTTCTTC.

This chain joins TRBV18 and TRBJ2-3, with D possibly called TRBD1 or TRBD2 (5 bases each). Germline values: CDR1 KGHSH, CDR2 LQKENI. The CDR3 runs 16 residues. With 2 bases removed from V and 2 bases from J, the gap between germline ends came to 14 bases. The CDR3 DNA sequence: TGTGCCAGCTCACCATTCGGGACCGGTATCACAGATACGCAGTATTTT. Its protein is CASSPFGTGITDTQYF. The full variable domain, completed using reference TRBV18 and TRBJ2-3, is NAGVMQNPRHLVRRRGQEARLRCSPMKGHSHVYWYRQLPEEGLKFMVYLQKENIIDESGMPKERFSAEFPKEGPSILRIQQVVRGDSAAYFCASSPFGTGITDTQYFGPGTRLTVL.

This clonotype occurred a few times. V and J are TRBV12-3 or TRBV12-4 and TRBJ2-3; D may match TRBD1 or TRBD2 (5 bases each). The CDR3 consists of 15 residues. V was pared by 3 bases and J by 6 bases, with 16 bases between. DNA of the CDR3: TGTGCCAGCAGTTTCCGGGACCCCGGGGCGGATACGCAGTATTTT. Translation: CASSFRDPGADTQYF.

The chain has TRBV5-8 and TRBJ2-5; possible D gene TRBD2, 7 bases. This CDR3 is built from 15 residues. Trimming cost V 4 bases and J 3 bases, with 16 bases left between them. Per germline, CDR1 SGHTS and CDR2 YDEGEE. The CDR3 DNA reads as TGTGCCAGCAGCCCAGGGGCAGGGAGGGAAGAGACCCAGTACTTC. As protein: CASSPGAGREETQYF.

V gene TRBV9 combines with J gene TRBJ1-1, with D possibly TRBD1 on 5 matching bases. The V and J ends lost 3 bases and 2 bases respectively, with 8 bases between them. CDR3 length: 13 amino acids. The germline V gene has CDR1 SGDLS and CDR2 YYNGEE. The CDR3 sequence is CASSATVNTEAFF. The CDR3 region has the DNA TGTGCCAGCAGCGCGACAGTCAACACTGAAGCTTTCTTT.